This T cell receptor beta chain is from a study of OX40 agonist ivuxolimab in advanced cancers. Profiled with immunoSEQ multiplex PCR; TCRdb holds only in-frame clones, not every one. The data contain 12,000 or so clones, roughly 80% of them singletons. This clone was seen a single time. What it binds is not known. Trimming took off 4 bases at V and 6 bases at J, with 13 bases between the two ends. The germline V gene has CDR1 SGHRS and CDR2 YFSETQ. CDR3 length equals 13 residues. Study outcomes and limitations: Among the nonresponders, some also had low normalized T-cell clonal expansion. With doses of 0.1 to 3.0 mg/kg, CD4+ and CD8+ blood T cells had undergone clonal expansion by week 6. On average, a greater number of expanded clones characterised CD8+ T cells relative to CD4+.

The TCR was taken from an adult with an advanced solid tumor such as melanoma, head and neck, liver or kidney cancer. This chain uses TRBV5-1 with TRBJ1-2, with D possibly being TRBD1 (6 bases). The sample consisted of CD4+ or CD8+ T cells sorted from blood, taken in a trial of the OX40 agonist ivuxolimab. The CDR3 nucleotides read TGCGCCAGCAGCCAGGACAGCGGGAATGGCTACACCTTC. It translates to CASSQDSGNGYTF.